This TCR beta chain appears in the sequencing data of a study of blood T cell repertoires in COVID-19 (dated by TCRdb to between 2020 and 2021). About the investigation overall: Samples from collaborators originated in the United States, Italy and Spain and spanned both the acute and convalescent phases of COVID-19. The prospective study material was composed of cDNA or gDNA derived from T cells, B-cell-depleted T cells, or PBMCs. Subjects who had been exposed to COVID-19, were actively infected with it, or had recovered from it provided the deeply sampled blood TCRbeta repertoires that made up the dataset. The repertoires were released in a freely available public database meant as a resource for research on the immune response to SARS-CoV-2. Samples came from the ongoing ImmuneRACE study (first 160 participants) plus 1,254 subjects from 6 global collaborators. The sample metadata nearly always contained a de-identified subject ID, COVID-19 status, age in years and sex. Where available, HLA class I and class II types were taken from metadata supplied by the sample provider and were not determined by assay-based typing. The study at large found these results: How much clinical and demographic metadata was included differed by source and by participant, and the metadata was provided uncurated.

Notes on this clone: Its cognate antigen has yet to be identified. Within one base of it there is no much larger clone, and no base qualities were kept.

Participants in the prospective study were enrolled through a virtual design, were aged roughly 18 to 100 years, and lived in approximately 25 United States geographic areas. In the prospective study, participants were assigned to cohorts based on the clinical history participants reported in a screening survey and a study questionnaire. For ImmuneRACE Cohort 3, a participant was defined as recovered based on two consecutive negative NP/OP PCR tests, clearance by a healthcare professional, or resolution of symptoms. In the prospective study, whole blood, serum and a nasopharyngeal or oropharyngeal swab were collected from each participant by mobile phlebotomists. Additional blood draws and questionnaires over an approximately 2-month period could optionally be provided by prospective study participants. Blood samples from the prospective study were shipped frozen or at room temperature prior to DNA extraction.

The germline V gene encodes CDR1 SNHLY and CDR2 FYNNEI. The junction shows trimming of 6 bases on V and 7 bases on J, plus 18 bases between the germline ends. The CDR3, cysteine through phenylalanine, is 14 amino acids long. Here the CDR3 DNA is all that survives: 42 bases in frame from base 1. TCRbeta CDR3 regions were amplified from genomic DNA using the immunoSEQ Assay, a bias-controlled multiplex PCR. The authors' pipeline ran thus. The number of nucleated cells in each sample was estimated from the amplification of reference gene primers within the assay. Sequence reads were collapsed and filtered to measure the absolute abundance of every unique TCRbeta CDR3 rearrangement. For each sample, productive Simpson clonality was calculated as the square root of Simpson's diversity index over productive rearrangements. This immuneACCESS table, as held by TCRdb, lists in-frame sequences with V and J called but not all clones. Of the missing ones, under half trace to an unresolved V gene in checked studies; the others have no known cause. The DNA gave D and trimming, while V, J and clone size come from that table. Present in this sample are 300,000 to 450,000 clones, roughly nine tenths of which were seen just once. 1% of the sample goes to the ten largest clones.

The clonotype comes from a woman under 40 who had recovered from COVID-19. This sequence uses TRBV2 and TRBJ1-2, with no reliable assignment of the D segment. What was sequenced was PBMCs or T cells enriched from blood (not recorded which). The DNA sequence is TGTGCCAGCAGCGGACTAGCCCATGGTAGTGGCTACACCTTC. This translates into CASSGLAHGSGYTF.